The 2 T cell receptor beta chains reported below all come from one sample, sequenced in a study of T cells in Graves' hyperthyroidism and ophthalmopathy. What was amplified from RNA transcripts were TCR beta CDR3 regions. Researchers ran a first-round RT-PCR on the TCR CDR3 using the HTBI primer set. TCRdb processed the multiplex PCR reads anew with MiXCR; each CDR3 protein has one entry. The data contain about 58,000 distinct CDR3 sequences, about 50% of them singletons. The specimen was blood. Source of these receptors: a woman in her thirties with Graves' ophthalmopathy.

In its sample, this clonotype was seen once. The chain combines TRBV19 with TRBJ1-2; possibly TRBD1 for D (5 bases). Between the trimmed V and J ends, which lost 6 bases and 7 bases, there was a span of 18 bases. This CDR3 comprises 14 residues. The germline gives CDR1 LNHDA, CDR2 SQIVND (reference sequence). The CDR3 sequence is CASSGGGELRGYTF. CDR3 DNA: TGTGCCAGTAGCGGGGGTGGGGAACTGCGTGGCTACACCTTC.

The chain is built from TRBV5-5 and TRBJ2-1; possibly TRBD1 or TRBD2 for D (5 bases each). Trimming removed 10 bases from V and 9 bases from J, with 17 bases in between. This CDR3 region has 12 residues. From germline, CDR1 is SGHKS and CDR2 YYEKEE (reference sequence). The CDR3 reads CAPGDGVLEQFF. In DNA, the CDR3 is TGTGCCCCCGGGGACGGGGTGCTTGAGCAGTTCTTC.